This T cell receptor beta chain was found in a study of vaccination effects on CD4 cells after COVID-19. Study-wide background: It was two doses of either the BNT162b2 or mRNA-1273 vaccine that participants received.

Broader study findings: There was marked clonal contraction among infection- and vaccine-induced clones late after vaccination.

TCRdb's copy holds only in-frame clones and misses some; the assay was immunoSEQ multiplex PCR. The sample lists 20,000 to 25,000 clones; roughly 78% were seen once. With the ViraFEST assay, the study expanded antigen-specific CD4+ T cells using viral peptide pools, then sequenced them. The culture ran for roughly ten days before CD4+ T cells were isolated. Nucleocapsid antibodies were negative in the vaccine recipients, who had never had SARS-CoV-2 infection. Every well housed two million PBMC, which grew in culture alongside 10 IU/ml IL-2 and 10 ug/ml peptides. Germline V gene sequence: CDR1 MNHEY, CDR2 SMNVEV (reference sequence). Between the trimmed V and J ends, which lost 3 bases and 5 bases, there was a span of 8 bases. The CDR3 contains 13 residues. Points on this clone: The target antigen is unknown.

The origin of this receptor is a human donor who received a COVID-19 vaccine. The chain combines TRBV27 with TRBJ1-5, with unresolved D. Sequences were derived from CD4+ T cells from PBMCs cultured with HCoV-NL63 spike peptides, sampled before COVID-19 vaccination. CDR3 DNA sequence: TGTGCCAGCAGTTTCGGGGTGTATCAGCCCCAGCATTTT. It is translated as CASSFGVYQPQHF.